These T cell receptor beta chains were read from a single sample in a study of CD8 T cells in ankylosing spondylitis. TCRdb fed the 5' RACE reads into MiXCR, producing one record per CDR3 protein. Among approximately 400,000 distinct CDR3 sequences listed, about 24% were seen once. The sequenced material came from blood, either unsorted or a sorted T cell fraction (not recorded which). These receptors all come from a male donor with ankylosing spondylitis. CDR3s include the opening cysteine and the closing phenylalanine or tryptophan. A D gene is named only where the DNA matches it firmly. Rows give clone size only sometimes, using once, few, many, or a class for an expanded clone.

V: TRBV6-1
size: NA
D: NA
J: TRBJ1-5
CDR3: CASSLWRHQPQHF
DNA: TGTGCCAGCAGTCTTTGGAGGCATCAGCCCCAGCATTTT

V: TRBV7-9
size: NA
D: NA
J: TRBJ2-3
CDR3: CASSLPGGTQYF
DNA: TGTGCCAGCAGCTTACCGGGTGGTACGCAGTATTTT

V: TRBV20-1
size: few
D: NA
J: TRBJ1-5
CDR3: CSASSSWSNQPQHF
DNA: TGCAGTGCTAGCAGTAGCTGGAGCAATCAGCCCCAGCATTTT

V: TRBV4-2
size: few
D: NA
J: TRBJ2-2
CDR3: CASSRQTESGELFF
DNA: TGTGCCAGCAGCCGCCAAACCGAGTCCGGGGAGCTGTTTTTT

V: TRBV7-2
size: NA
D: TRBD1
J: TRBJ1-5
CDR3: CASSLVSSTGSGQPQHF
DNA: TGTGCCAGCAGCTTAGTCAGCTCGACAGGGTCAGGTCAGCCCCAGCATTTT

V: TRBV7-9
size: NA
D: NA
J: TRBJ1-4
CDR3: CASSLVGARDEKLFF
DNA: TGTGCCAGCAGCTTAGTAGGGGCCAGGGACGAAAAACTGTTTTTT

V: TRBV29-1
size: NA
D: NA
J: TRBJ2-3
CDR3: CSVGRAITDTQYF
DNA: TGCAGCGTTGGACGGGCGATCACAGATACGCAGTATTTT

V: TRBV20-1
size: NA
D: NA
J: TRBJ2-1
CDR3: CSARGLQGWYNEQFF
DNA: TGCAGTGCTAGAGGGCTACAGGGTTGGTACAATGAGCAGTTCTTC

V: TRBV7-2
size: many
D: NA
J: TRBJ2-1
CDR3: CASSLESSYNEQFF
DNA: TGTGCCAGCAGCTTAGAAAGCTCCTACAATGAGCAGTTCTTC

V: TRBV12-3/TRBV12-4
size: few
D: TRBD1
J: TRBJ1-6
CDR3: CASSLGQGADSPLHF
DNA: TGTGCCAGCAGTTTAGGGCAGGGGGCGGATTCACCCCTCCACTTT

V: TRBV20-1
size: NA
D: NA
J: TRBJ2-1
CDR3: CSGPFYGEQFF
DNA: TGCAGTGGACCATTTTACGGTGAGCAGTTCTTC

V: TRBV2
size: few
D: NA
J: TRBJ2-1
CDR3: CASSVLYRSDEQFF
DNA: TGTGCCAGCAGTGTGTTGTACCGCAGCGATGAGCAGTTCTTC

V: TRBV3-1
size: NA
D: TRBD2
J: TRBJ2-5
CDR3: CASSQTRGREGLETQYF
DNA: TGTGCCAGCAGCCAAACCCGGGGACGGGAGGGCCTCGAGACCCAGTACTTC

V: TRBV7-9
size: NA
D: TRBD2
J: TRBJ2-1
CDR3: CASSLKGLADNEQFF
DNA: TGTGCCAGCAGCTTAAAAGGACTAGCGGACAATGAGCAGTTCTTC

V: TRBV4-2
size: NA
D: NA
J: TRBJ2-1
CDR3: CASSQDGRVVYNEQFF
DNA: TGTGCCAGCAGCCAAGATGGGCGGGTCGTATACAATGAGCAGTTCTTC

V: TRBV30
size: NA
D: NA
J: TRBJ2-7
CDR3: CAWSRGVSYEQYF
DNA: TGTGCCTGGAGCCGAGGAGTCTCCTACGAGCAGTACTTC

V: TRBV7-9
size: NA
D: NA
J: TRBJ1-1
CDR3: CASSDQGLGATEAFF
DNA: TGTGCCAGCAGCGATCAAGGATTGGGTGCCACTGAAGCTTTCTTT

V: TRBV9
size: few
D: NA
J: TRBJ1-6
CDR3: CASSVGSGTNLSPLHF
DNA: TGTGCCAGCAGCGTGGGTTCCGGGACAAACCTTTCACCCCTCCACTTT

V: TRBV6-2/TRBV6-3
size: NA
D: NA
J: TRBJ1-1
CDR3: CASSYSQGVGTEAFF
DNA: TGTGCCAGCAGTTACTCGCAGGGCGTCGGCACTGAAGCTTTCTTT

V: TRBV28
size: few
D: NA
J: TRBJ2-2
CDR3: CASTLRAGELFF
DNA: TGTGCCAGCACTTTAAGGGCCGGGGAGCTGTTTTTT

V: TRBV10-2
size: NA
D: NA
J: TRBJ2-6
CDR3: CASSESGPPDVLTF
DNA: TGCGCCAGCAGTGAGTCAGGCCCCCCCGACGTCCTGACTTTC

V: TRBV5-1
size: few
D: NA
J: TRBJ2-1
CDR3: CASRRSEGSYNEQFF
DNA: TGCGCCAGCAGGCGATCGGAGGGTTCCTACAATGAGCAGTTCTTC

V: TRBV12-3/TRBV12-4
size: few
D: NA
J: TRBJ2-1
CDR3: CASSGFSYNEQFF
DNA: TGTGCCAGCTCGGGATTCTCCTACAATGAGCAGTTCTTC

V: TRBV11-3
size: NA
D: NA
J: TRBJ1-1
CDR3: CASTIAEDTEAFF
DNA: TGTGCCAGCACCATTGCAGAGGACACTGAAGCTTTCTTT

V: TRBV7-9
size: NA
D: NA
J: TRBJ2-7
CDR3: CASSFKGEGSYEQYF
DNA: TGTGCCAGCAGCTTCAAGGGGGAGGGGTCCTACGAGCAGTACTTC

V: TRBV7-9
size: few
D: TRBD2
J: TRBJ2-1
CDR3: CASRKTSGDNEQFF
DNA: TGTGCCAGCAGAAAGACTAGCGGCGACAATGAGCAGTTCTTC

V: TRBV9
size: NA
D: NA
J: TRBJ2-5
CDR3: CASSKGGRETQYF
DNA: TGTGCCAGCAGCAAGGGAGGACGGGAGACCCAGTACTTC

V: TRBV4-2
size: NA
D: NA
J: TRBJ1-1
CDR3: CASSNLGEGKGTEAFF
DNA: TGTGCCAGCAGTAACCTCGGTGAGGGGAAGGGCACTGAAGCTTTCTTT

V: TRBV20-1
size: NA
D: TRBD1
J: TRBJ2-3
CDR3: CSATGRAGGSTDTQYF
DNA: TGCAGTGCTACCGGACGGGCAGGGGGCTCCACAGATACGCAGTATTTT

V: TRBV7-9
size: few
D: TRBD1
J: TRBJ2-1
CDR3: CASSSGRQGSYNEQFF
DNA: TGTGCCAGCAGCTCTGGGAGACAGGGGTCCTACAATGAGCAGTTCTTC

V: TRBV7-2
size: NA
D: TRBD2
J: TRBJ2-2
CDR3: CASSLAGLESGELFF
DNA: TGTGCCAGCAGCCTGGCGGGACTAGAGTCCGGGGAGCTGTTTTTT

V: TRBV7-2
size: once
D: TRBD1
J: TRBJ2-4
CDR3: CASSFSGQGAWRYF
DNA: TGTGCCAGCAGCTTCTCGGGACAGGGGGCTTGGCGGTACTTC

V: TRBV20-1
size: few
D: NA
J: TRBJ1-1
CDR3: CRGQDSLLNTEAFF
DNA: TGCAGAGGTCAAGACAGTCTTTTGAACACTGAAGCTTTCTTT

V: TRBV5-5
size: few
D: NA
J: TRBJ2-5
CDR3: CASSPRAYKAETQYF
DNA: TGTGCCAGCAGCCCCCGGGCTTACAAGGCAGAGACCCAGTACTTC

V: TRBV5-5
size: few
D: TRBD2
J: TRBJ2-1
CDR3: CASSHSGTRAIEQFF
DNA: TGTGCCAGCAGCCATTCCGGGACTAGAGCAATTGAGCAGTTCTTC

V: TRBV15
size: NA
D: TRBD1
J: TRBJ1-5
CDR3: CATTAQGGQPQHF
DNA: TGTGCCACCACCGCCCAGGGGGGACAGCCCCAGCATTTT

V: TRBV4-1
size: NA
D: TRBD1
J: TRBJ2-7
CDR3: CASSHRTGMDEQYF
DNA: TGCGCCAGCAGCCATAGGACAGGGATGGACGAGCAGTACTTC

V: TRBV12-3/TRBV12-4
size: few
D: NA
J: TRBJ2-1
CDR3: CASSPRRVGRNEQFF
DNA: TGTGCCAGCAGTCCCCGGAGAGTAGGTAGAAATGAGCAGTTCTTC

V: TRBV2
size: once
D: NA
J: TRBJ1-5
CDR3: CASSEGAAHNQPQHF
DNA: TGTGCCAGCAGTGAAGGGGCAGCTCACAATCAGCCCCAGCATTTT

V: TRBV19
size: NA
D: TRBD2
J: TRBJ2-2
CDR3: CASSTRGGSGRTGELFF
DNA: TGTGCCAGTAGTACCCGAGGAGGTAGCGGGAGAACCGGGGAGCTGTTTTTT

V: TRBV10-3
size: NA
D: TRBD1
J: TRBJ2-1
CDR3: CAISTGQGDLDEQFF
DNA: TGTGCCATCAGTACGGGACAGGGGGACTTAGATGAGCAGTTCTTC

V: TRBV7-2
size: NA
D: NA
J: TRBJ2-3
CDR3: CASTLGRGRGTQYF
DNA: TGTGCCAGCACACTAGGGAGGGGGCGGGGTACGCAGTATTTT

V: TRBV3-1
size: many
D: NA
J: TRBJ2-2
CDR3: CASSPSHTGELFF
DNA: TGTGCCAGCAGCCCTTCCCACACCGGGGAGCTGTTTTTT

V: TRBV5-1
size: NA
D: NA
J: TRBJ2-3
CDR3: CASSLLPSGTDTQYF
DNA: TGCGCCAGCAGCTTGTTGCCATCAGGCACAGATACGCAGTATTTT

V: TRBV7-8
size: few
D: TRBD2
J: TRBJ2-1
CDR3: CASILGGTSGNEQFF
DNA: TGTGCCAGCATCCTTGGTGGGACTAGCGGAAATGAGCAGTTCTTC

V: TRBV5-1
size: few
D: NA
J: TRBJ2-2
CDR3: CASSLQGATGELFF
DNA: TGCGCCAGCAGTTTACAGGGAGCCACCGGGGAGCTGTTTTTT

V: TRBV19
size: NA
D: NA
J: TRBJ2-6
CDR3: CAIGQTSAGANVLTF
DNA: TGTGCCATTGGACAGACCTCTGCTGGGGCCAACGTCCTGACTTTC

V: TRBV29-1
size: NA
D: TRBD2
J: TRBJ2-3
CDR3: CSVATSDVTQYF
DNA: TGCAGCGTTGCGACTAGCGACGTTACGCAGTATTTT

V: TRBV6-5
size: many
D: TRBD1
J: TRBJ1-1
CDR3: CASSYPGQGNTEAFF
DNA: TGTGCCAGCAGTTACCCGGGACAGGGGAACACTGAAGCTTTCTTT

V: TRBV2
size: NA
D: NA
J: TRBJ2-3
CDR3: CASSERWPYF
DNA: TGTGCCAGCAGTGAAAGGTGGCCGTATTTT

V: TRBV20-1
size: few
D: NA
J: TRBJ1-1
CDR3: CSARRVGRGSSEAFF
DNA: TGCAGTGCTAGGAGGGTGGGACGGGGGTCGTCTGAAGCTTTCTTT